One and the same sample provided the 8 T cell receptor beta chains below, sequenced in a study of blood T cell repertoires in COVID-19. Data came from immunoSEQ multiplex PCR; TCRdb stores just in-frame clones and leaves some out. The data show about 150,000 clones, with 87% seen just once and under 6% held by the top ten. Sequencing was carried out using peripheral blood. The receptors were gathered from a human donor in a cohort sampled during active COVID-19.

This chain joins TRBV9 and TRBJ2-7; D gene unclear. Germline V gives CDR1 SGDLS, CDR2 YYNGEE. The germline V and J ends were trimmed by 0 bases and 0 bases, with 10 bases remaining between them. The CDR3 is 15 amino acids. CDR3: CASSVAAVASYEQYF. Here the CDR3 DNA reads TGTGCCAGCAGCGTAGCTGCGGTGGCCTCCTACGAGCAGTACTTC.

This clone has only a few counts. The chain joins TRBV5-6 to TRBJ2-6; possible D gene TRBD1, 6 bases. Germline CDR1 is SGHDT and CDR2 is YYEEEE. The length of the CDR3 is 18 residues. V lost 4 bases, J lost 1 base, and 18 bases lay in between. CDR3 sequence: CASSQGRHVTSGANVLTF. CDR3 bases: TGTGCCAGCAGCCAGGGGCGGCATGTCACATCTGGGGCCAACGTCCTGACTTTC.

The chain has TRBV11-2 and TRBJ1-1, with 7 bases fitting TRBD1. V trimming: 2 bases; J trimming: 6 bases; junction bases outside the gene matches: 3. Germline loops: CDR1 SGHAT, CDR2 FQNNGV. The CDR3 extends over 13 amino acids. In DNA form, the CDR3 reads TGTGCCAGCAGCTTACTAACAGGGGCTGAAGCTTTCTTT. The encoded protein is CASSLLTGAEAFF.

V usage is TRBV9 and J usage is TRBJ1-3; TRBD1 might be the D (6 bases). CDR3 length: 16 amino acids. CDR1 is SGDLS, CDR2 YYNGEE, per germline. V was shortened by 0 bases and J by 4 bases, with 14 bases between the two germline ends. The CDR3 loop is CASSVDNRVVGNTIYF. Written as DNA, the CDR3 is TGTGCCAGCAGCGTAGATAACAGGGTCGTGGGAAACACCATATATTTT.

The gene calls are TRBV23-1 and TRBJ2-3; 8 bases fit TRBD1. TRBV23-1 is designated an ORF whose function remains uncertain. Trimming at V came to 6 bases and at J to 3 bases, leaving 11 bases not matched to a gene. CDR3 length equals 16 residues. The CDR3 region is CASREQGALETDTQYF. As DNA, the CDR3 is TGCGCCAGCAGAGAGCAGGGGGCGTTAGAGACAGATACGCAGTATTTT.

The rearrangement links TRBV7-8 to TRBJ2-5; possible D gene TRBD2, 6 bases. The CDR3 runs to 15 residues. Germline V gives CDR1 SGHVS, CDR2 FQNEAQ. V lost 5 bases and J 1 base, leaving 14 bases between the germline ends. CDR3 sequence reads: CASSRDFSRQETQYF. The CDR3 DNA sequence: TGTGCCAGCAGCCGGGACTTTAGCCGCCAAGAGACCCAGTACTTC.

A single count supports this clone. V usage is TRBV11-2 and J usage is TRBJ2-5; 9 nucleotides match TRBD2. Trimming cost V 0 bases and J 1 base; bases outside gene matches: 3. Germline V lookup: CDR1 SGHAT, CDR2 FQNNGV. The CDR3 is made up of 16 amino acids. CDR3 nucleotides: TGTGCCAGCAGCTTAGAGCGGGGGGGCCCCCAAGAGACCCAGTACTTC. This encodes CASSLERGGPQETQYF.

CDR3 region: CASSHHRVANEKLFF. The CDR3 DNA reads TGTGCCAGCAGTCACCACAGGGTAGCTAATGAAAAACTGTTTTTT. The chain employs TRBV6-5 and TRBJ1-4; maybe TRBD1 (6 bases). V gave up 5 bases and J gave up 3 bases, with 13 bases separating them. Germline CDR1 and CDR2: MNHEY and SVGAGI. There are 15 residues in the CDR3.